The 30 T cell receptor beta chains in this list originate from one sample, sequenced in a study of blood T cell repertoires in COVID-19. The method was immunoSEQ multiplex PCR; TCRdb's version includes in-frame clones alone and lacks a portion of them. The sample has 140,000 or so clones; roughly 79% are singletons. The specimen was peripheral blood. The receptor source for this set is a human donor in a cohort sampled during active COVID-19.

This sequence joins TRBV20-1 and TRBJ2-3; D remains ambiguous. This CDR3 is 11 amino acids long. Between the trimmed V and J ends, which lost 0 bases and 6 bases, there was a span of 4 bases. Looked up from germline, CDR1 is DFQATT and CDR2 is SNEGSKA (reference sequence). Here the CDR3 reads CSARDHDTQYF. The CDR3 DNA reads TGCAGTGCTAGAGACCATGATACGCAGTATTTT.

The chain has TRBV5-1 and TRBJ2-7; the match to TRBD1 covers 7 bases. The V and J ends lost 1 base and 6 bases, in that order; junction bases with no gene match: 10. This CDR3 spans 15 amino acids. The germline V gene has CDR1 SGHRS and CDR2 YFSETQ. DNA of the CDR3: TGCGCCAGCAGCTTGCAAGGACAGGACGCCCGCGAGCAGTACTTC. Protein: CASSLQGQDAREQYF.

This sequence joins TRBV24-1 and TRBJ2-1; 11 bases map to TRBD2. Germline V gene lookup returns CDR1 KGHDR and CDR2 SFDVKD. This CDR3 contains 14 residues. V was clipped by 3 bases and J by 7 bases; unmatched bases: 1. This CDR3 is CATSDRLAGNEQFF. In DNA form, the CDR3 reads TGTGCCACCAGTGATCGACTAGCGGGAAATGAGCAGTTCTTC.

This clone has a handful of counts. The V gene is TRBV5-1, the J gene TRBJ2-7; no clear D. Germline CDR1 and CDR2: SGHRS and YFSETQ. V lost 4 bases to trimming and J lost 4 bases, with 12 bases between them. CDR3 size: 13 residues. In DNA, the CDR3 is TGCGCCAGCAGCGTGGACCGGGTTTACGAGCAGTACTTC. It codes for CASSVDRVYEQYF.

This sequence joins TRBV28 and TRBJ2-3, with 7 bases lining up with TRBD1. The CDR3 spans 14 residues. Germline V gives CDR1 MDHEN, CDR2 SYDVKM. The V segment lost 7 bases and the J segment 1 base; nucleotides outside the gene matches: 5. CDR3 region: CASIHGQGTDTQYF. DNA of the CDR3: TGTGCCAGCATTCACGGACAGGGCACAGATACGCAGTATTTT.

The V gene is TRBV11-3, the J gene TRBJ2-1, with 8 bases identical to TRBD1. The V gene's germline CDR1 is SGHNT and CDR2 YENEEA. The CDR3 sequence is 15 residues long. V lost 3 bases and J lost 6; bases outside the gene matches: 7. The CDR3 DNA sequence: TGTGCCAGCAGCTTTAGGCAGGGGGCTCTCAATGAGCAGTTCTTC. This sequence encodes CASSFRQGALNEQFF.

This clone was seen only a few times. The rearrangement links TRBV2 to TRBJ2-7, with D possibly TRBD1 on 6 matching bases. The CDR3 is made up of 13 amino acids. V was trimmed by 8 bases and J by 3 bases, leaving 14 bases between them. Germline lookup yields CDR1 SNHLY and CDR2 FYNNEI. In nucleotides, the CDR3 is TGTGCCAGCGTTGGACAGAAGCGCTACGAGCAGTACTTC. Amino acids: CASVGQKRYEQYF. Drawing the rest from reference TRBV2 and TRBJ2-7, the complete variable domain is EPEVTQTPSHQVTQMGQEVILRCVPISNHLYFYWYRQILGQKVEFLVSFYNNEISEKSEIFDDQFSVERPDGSNFTLKIRSTKLEDSAMYFCASVGQKRYEQYFGPGTRLTVT.

The chain recombines TRBV11-2 with TRBJ1-3; tentative D call: TRBD1 (5 bases). Per germline, CDR1 SGHAT and CDR2 FQNNGV. The CDR3 spans 16 residues. The V end was cut by 5 bases, the J end by 0 bases, with 14 bases between. In DNA, the CDR3 is TGTGCCAGCAGCCTTCCAAGACAGCTCTCTGGAAACACCATATATTTT. Translated, it gives CASSLPRQLSGNTIYF.

The chain is built from TRBV5-1 and TRBJ1-3; TRBD1 matches 7 bases. CDR1 SGHRS and CDR2 YFSETQ come from the germline V gene. V gave up 0 bases and J gave up 4 bases; unmatched junction bases: 4. This CDR3 spans 15 amino acids. As DNA, the CDR3 is TGCGCCAGCAGCTTGGGACAGGGTCAAGGAAACACCATATATTTT. Its translation is CASSLGQGQGNTIYF.

This chain uses TRBV7-3 with TRBJ2-3; 8 positions agree with TRBD1. The V gene end was trimmed by 5 bases and the J gene end by 2 bases; junction bases not matched to a gene: 3. The CDR3 runs to 14 residues. Germline loops: CDR1 SGHTA, CDR2 FQGTGA. Written as DNA, the CDR3 is TGTGCCAGCAGCCCGGACAGGGACACAGATACGCAGTATTTT. This encodes CASSPDRDTDTQYF.

This chain uses TRBV7-9 with TRBJ1-5, with TRBD1 identical over 7 bases. The CDR3 runs to 15 residues. Germline CDR1 reads SEHNR; CDR2 reads FQNEAQ (reference sequence). V shed 5 bases, J shed 2 bases, and the junction held 6 bases outside the gene matches. CDR3 protein: CASSRDRVGNQPQHF. CDR3 sequence (DNA): TGTGCCAGCAGCCGCGACAGGGTTGGCAATCAGCCCCAGCATTTT.

The gene calls are TRBV7-3 and TRBJ1-6; D is ambiguous. V was pared by 1 base and J by 7 bases, with 5 bases between. The germline V gene encodes CDR1 SGHTA and CDR2 FQGTGA. This CDR3 comprises 13 residues. The CDR3 coding sequence is TGTGCCAGCAGCTTAAAGCGAAATTCACCCCTCCACTTT. This sequence encodes CASSLKRNSPLHF.

V gene TRBV27 combines with J gene TRBJ2-3; 9 nucleotides align to TRBD2. V was clipped by 6 bases and J by 4 bases; unmatched bases: 20. The CDR3 consists of 19 residues. CDR1 and CDR2 from the germline V gene are MNHEY and SMNVEV (reference sequence). CDR3 DNA: TGTGCCAGCAGGGGGGGGCTGATAGCGGGAGAAGTTTCGGCAGATACGCAGTATTTT. It is translated as CASRGGLIAGEVSADTQYF.

The V gene is TRBV27, the J gene TRBJ2-1; TRBD1 is a possible D gene (6 bases). The CDR3 spans 15 residues. V was shortened by 6 bases and J by 4 bases, with 16 bases between the two germline ends. Germline assignment: CDR1 MNHEY and CDR2 SMNVEV (reference sequence). The CDR3 DNA sequence: TGTGCCAGCAGCCCAACAGGGACCTGGTACAATGAGCAGTTCTTC. Residues: CASSPTGTWYNEQFF.

This clone has a handful of counts. V is TRBV7-6 and J is TRBJ2-2; 11 positions agree with TRBD2. The CDR3 totals 16 residues. CDR1 and CDR2 (germline): SGHVS, FNYEAQ. The J segment lost 4 bases and the V segment lost 5 bases, leaving 6 bases of the junction unmatched. CDR3 in DNA: TGTGCCAGCAGCACAGGACTAGCGGGTGCCACCGGGGAGCTGTTTTTT. This encodes CASSTGLAGATGELFF.

The chain recombines TRBV5-1 with TRBJ2-5; D ambiguous. Trimming shortened V by 1 base and J by 5 bases, and 9 bases separated the two germline ends. The CDR3 has 13 amino acids. Germline-derived CDR1 and CDR2 are SGHRS and YFSETQ. Here the CDR3 reads CASSLLEVETQYF. The CDR3 DNA reads TGCGCCAGCAGCTTGCTAGAGGTGGAGACCCAGTACTTC.

The chain employs TRBV5-4 and TRBJ2-7, with no clear D. This CDR3 is 13 amino acids long. Germline lookup yields CDR1 SGHNT and CDR2 YYREEE (reference sequence). Trimming removed 4 bases at V and 4 bases at J, with 12 bases between. The CDR3 sequence is CASSHGWAYEQYF. The CDR3 region has the DNA TGTGCCAGCAGCCACGGCTGGGCATACGAGCAGTACTTC.

The chain has TRBV9 and TRBJ2-1; tentative D call: TRBD2 (6 bases). This CDR3 is built from 17 residues. Germline V lookup: CDR1 SGDLS, CDR2 YYNGEE. V dropped 1 base and J dropped 3 bases, with 17 bases sitting between them. The CDR3: CASSVPHGTGNYNEQFF. Written as DNA, the CDR3 is TGTGCCAGCAGCGTACCCCACGGGACTGGAAACTACAATGAGCAGTTCTTC.

This chain uses TRBV5-5 with TRBJ2-6; 7 positions match TRBD2. The ends lost 4 bases at V and 0 bases at J; junction bases unmatched: 4. Germline lookup yields CDR1 SGHKS and CDR2 YYEKEE (reference sequence). There are 16 residues in the CDR3. CDR3 bases: TGTGCCAGCAGCCCTAGCGGCTCCTCTGGGGCCAACGTCCTGACTTTC. Residues: CASSPSGSSGANVLTF.

V usage is TRBV10-3 and J usage is TRBJ1-5; D is uncertain. The CDR3 loop spans 14 amino acids. Germline V gene sequence: CDR1 ENHRY, CDR2 SYGVKD. Trimming shortened V by 2 bases and J by 8 bases, and 13 bases separated the two germline ends. CDR3 nucleotides: TGTGCCATCAGTGAGAACGGCGGCGGAGAGCCCCAGCATTTT. It translates to CAISENGGGEPQHF.

This CDR3 reads CASSQEVGRSPYNEQFF. CDR3 sequence (DNA): TGCGCCAGCAGCCAAGAAGTGGGGAGGAGCCCCTACAATGAGCAGTTCTTC. The chain links TRBV4-3 to TRBJ2-1; D might be TRBD2 (6 bases). The V end was cut by 0 bases, the J end by 2 bases, with 14 bases between. Germline V gene lookup returns CDR1 LGHNA and CDR2 YSLEER. This CDR3 comprises 17 residues.

V usage is TRBV6-2 or TRBV6-3 and J usage is TRBJ1-1; TRBD1 matches at 10 bases. Trimming took 5 bases from V and 3 from J; bases not matched to a gene: 6. The germline V gene has CDR1 MNHEY and CDR2 SVGEGT. The CDR3 runs to 15 residues. CDR3 in amino acids: CASSAPGQGHTEAFF. CDR3 in DNA: TGTGCCAGCAGTGCCCCGGGACAGGGGCACACTGAAGCTTTCTTT.

This clone was counted only a few times. J is TRBJ1-2 and V is TRBV5-1, with 10 bases that match TRBD1. CDR3 length: 13 amino acids. V was pared by 3 bases and J by 9 bases, with 5 bases of the junction left unmatched. Germline V lookup: CDR1 SGHRS, CDR2 YFSETQ. CDR3 loop: CASSYRQGASYTF. CDR3 nucleotides: TGCGCCAGCAGCTATCGACAGGGGGCTAGCTACACCTTC.

The rearrangement uses TRBV13 and TRBJ2-1; TRBD2 matches at 13 bases. The CDR3 is made up of 23 amino acids. Germline V gene sequence: CDR1 PRHDT, CDR2 FYEKMQ (reference sequence). The trim removed 1 base at V and 0 bases at J, leaving 18 bases unmatched. The CDR3, as DNA: TGTGCCAGCAGCTTAGTGGCCCTAGGGGAGGGACTAGCGGGAAGGAGCTCCTACAATGAGCAGTTCTTC. Protein: CASSLVALGEGLAGRSSYNEQFF.

This clone was detected once. The rearrangement joins TRBV6-5 to TRBJ2-7, with D uncertain. V dropped 8 bases and J dropped 3 bases, with 11 bases sitting between them. The CDR3 spans 12 residues. Per the germline V gene, CDR1 is MNHEY and CDR2 is SVGAGI. This CDR3 is CASLYNYYEQYF. CDR3 DNA: TGTGCCAGCCTATACAACTACTACGAGCAGTACTTC.

CDR3 protein: CASSPAGSSEKLFF. CDR3 DNA sequence: TGTGCCAGCAGCCCAGCCGGATCTAGTGAAAAACTGTTTTTT. The chain joins TRBV7-2 to TRBJ1-4; D ambiguous. Trimming cost V 5 bases and J 7 bases, with 14 bases left between them. Germline V gene sequence: CDR1 SGHTA, CDR2 FQGNSA. This CDR3 comprises 14 residues. The full variable domain, rest sourced from reference TRBV7-2 and TRBJ1-4, is GAGVSQSPSNKVTEKGKDVELRCDPISGHTALYWYRQSLGQGLEFLIYFQGNSAPDKSGLPSDRFSAERTGGSVSTLTIQRTQQEDSAVYLCASSPAGSSEKLFFGSGTQLSVL.

The J gene is TRBJ2-2, the V gene TRBV7-8, with D possibly being TRBD2 (6 bases). The CDR3 totals 15 residues. Germline values: CDR1 SGHVS, CDR2 FQNEAQ. Trimming took 1 base from V and 5 from J, leaving 11 bases between them. The CDR3 coding sequence is TGTGCCAGCAGCTTAGGTGGGAGGAGTACCGGGGAGCTGTTTTTT. This gives the protein CASSLGGRSTGELFF.

The V call is TRBV28, the J call TRBJ2-7; 10 nucleotides agree with TRBD2. This CDR3 spans 14 amino acids. The trim removed 5 bases at V and 3 bases at J, leaving 4 bases unmatched. Germline lookup yields CDR1 MDHEN and CDR2 SYDVKM. The CDR3 spells CASSSPSGSYEQYF. DNA of the CDR3: TGTGCCAGCAGTAGCCCTAGCGGGAGCTACGAGCAGTACTTC.

The chain links TRBV5-4 to TRBJ2-5; D gene ambiguous. This CDR3 spans 14 amino acids. Deletions cut 3 bases from V and 0 bases from J, with 9 bases between. Germline V gives CDR1 SGHNT, CDR2 YYREEE (reference sequence). The CDR3 region has the DNA TGTGCCAGCAGCTCCCCCCCATACCAAGAGACCCAGTACTTC. Protein: CASSSPPYQETQYF.

The gene calls are TRBV5-1 and TRBJ2-7; perhaps TRBD1 as D (5 bases). This CDR3 contains 13 residues. Per germline, CDR1 SGHRS and CDR2 YFSETQ. Trimming removed 4 bases from V and 7 bases from J, with 15 bases in between. The CDR3 reads CASSPPRVEEQYF. DNA of the CDR3: TGCGCCAGCAGCCCCCCCAGGGTGGAGGAGCAGTACTTC.